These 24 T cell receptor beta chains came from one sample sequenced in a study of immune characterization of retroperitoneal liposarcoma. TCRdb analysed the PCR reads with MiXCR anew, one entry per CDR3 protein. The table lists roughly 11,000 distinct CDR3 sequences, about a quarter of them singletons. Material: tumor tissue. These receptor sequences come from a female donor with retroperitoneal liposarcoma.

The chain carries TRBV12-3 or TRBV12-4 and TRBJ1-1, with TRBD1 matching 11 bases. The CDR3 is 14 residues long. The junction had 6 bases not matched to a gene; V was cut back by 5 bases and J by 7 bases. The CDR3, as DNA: TGTGCCAGCAGTAAGGGACAGGGGGGCCGTGAAGCTTTCTTT. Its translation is CASSKGQGGREAFF.

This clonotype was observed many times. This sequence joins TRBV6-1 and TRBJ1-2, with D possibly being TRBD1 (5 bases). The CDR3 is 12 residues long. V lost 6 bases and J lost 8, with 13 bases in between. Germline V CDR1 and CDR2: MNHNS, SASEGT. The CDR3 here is CASRGTARGYTF. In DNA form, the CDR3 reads TGTGCCAGCAGGGGGACGGCCCGCGGCTACACCTTC.

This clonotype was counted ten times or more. Here the CDR3 DNA reads TGTGCCAGCAGCTTAGAGGGTTCCTACGAGCAGTACTTC. Translating it yields CASSLEGSYEQYF. This chain links TRBV11-3 with TRBJ2-7; unclear D gene. Germline assignment: CDR1 SGHNT and CDR2 YENEEA. The CDR3 runs to 13 residues. V shed 0 bases and J shed 1 base, with 4 bases lying between them.

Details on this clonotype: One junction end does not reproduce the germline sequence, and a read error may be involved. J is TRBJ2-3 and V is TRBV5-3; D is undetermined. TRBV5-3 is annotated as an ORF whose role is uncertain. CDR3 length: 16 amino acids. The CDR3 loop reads CASSLQRTSPTDTQYF. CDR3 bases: TGTGCCAGCAGCTTGCAGCGAACCTCCCCTACAGATACGCAGTATTTT.

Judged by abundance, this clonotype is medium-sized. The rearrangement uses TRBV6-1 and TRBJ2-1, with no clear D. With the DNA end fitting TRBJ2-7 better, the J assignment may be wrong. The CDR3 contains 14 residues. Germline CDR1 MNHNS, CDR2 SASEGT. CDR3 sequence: CASSPSSTYNEQYF. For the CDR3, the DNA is TGTGCCAGCAGTCCCTCGTCAACCTACAATGAGCAGTACTTC.

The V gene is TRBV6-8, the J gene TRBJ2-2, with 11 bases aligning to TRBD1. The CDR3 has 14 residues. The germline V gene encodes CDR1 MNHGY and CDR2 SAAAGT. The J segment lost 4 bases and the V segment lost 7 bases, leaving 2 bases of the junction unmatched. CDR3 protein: CASKGTGGTGELFF. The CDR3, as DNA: TGTGCCAGCAAAGGGACAGGGGGCACCGGGGAGCTGTTTTTT.

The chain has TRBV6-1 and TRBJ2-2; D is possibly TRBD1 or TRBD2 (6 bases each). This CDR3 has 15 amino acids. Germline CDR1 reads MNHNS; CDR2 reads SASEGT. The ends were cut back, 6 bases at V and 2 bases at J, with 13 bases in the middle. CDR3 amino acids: CASRRGTLNTGELFF. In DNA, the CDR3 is TGTGCCAGCAGACGGGGGACACTAAACACCGGGGAGCTGTTTTTT.

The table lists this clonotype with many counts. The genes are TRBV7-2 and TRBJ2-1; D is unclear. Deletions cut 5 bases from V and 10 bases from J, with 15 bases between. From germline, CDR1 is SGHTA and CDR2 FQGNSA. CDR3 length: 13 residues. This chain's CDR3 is CASSKPGSYEQFF. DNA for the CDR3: TGTGCCAGCAGCAAGCCTGGGTCCTACGAGCAGTTCTTC.

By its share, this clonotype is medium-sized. This CDR3 is CASSPQGSGYTF. In nucleotides, the CDR3 is TGTGCCAGCAGTCCACAGGGTTCTGGCTACACCTTC. V and J are TRBV6-1 and TRBJ1-2, with D possibly matching TRBD1 (6 bases). This CDR3 has 12 amino acids. Looked up from germline, CDR1 is MNHNS and CDR2 is SASEGT. V dropped 5 bases and J dropped 7 bases, with 11 bases sitting between them.

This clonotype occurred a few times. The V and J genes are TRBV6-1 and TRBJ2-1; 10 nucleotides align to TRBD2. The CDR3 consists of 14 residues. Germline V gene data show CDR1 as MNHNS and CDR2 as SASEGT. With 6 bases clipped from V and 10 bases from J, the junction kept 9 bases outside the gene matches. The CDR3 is CASSKRGGTYEQFF. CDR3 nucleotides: TGTGCCAGCAGCAAGCGGGGGGGGACCTACGAGCAGTTCTTC.

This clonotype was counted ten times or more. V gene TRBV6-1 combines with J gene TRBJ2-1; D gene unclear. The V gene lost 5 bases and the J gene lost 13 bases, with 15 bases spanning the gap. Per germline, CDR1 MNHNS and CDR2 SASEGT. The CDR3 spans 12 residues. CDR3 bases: TGTGCCAGCAGTCACGATGGAGAGACCCAGTTCTTC. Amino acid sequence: CASSHDGETQFF.

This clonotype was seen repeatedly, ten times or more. CDR3 protein: CASSNRGSANTEAFF. As DNA, the CDR3 is TGTGCCAGCAGCAACAGGGGTTCGGCGAACACTGAAGCTTTCTTT. This chain uses TRBV6-1 with TRBJ1-1; 7 bases align to TRBD1. This CDR3 has 15 amino acids. V shed 6 bases, J shed 1 base, and the junction held 8 bases outside the gene matches. The germline gives CDR1 MNHNS, CDR2 SASEGT.

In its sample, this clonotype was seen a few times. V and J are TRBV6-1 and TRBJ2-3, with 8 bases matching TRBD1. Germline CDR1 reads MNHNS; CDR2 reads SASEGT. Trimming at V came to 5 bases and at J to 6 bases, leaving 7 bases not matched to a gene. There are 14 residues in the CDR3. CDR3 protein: CASSTDRVGDTQYF. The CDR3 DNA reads TGTGCCAGCAGTACGGACAGGGTAGGGGATACGCAGTATTTT.

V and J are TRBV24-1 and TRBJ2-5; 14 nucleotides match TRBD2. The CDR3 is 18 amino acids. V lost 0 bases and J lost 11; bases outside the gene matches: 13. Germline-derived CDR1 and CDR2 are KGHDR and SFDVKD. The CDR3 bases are TGTGCCACCAGTGATTTGGGGACTAGCGGGAGCATCTACAATGAGCAGTACTTC. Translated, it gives CATSDLGTSGSIYNEQYF.

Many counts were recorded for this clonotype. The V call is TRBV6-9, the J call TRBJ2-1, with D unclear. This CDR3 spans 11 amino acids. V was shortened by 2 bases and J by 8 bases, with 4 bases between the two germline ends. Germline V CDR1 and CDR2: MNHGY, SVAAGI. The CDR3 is CASSYADEQFF. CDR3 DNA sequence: TGTGCCAGCAGTTATGCGGATGAGCAGTTCTTC.

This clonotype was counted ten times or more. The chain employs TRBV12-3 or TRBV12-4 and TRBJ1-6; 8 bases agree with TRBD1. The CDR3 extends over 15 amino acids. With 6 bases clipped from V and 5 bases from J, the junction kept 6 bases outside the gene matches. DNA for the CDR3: TGTGCCAGCAGGCAAAGACAGGGGAATAATTCACCCCTCCACTTT. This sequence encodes CASRQRQGNNSPLHF.

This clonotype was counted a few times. The CDR3 protein is CASSEQPYEQYF. The CDR3, as DNA: TGTGCCAGCAGTGAACAACCCTACGAGCAGTACTTC. The J gene is TRBJ2-1, the V gene TRBV6-1; unclear D gene. The J call may be wrong; the DNA end is better matched by TRBJ2-7. The CDR3 length is 12 residues. The germline gives CDR1 MNHNS, CDR2 SASEGT.

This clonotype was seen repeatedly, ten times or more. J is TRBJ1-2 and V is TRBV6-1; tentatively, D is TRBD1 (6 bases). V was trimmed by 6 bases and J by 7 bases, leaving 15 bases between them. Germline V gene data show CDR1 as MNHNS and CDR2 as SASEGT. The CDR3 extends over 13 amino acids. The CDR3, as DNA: TGTGCCAGCAGGCCTGACAGGTTAGGTGGCTACACCTTC. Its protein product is CASRPDRLGGYTF.

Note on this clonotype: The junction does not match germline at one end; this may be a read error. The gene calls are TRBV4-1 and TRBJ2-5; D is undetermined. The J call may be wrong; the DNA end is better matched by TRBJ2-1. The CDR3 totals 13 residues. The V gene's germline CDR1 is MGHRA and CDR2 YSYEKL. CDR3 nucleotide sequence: TGTGCCAGCAGCCAACAATTAGACTATGAGCAGTTCTTC. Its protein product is CASSQQLDYEQFF.

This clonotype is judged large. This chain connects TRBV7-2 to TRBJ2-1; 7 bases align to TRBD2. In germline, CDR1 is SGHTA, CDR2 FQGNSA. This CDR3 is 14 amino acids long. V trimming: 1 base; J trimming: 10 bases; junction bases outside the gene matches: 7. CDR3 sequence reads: CASSLDPSGYEQFF. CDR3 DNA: TGTGCCAGCAGCTTAGATCCTAGCGGCTACGAGCAGTTCTTC.

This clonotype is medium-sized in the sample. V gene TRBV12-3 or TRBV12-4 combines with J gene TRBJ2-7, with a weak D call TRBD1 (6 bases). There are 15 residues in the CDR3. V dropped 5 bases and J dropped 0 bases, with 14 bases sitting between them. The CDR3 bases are TGTGCCAGCAGTCTCCCGACAGGAAGCTCCTACGAGCAGTACTTC. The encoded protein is CASSLPTGSSYEQYF.

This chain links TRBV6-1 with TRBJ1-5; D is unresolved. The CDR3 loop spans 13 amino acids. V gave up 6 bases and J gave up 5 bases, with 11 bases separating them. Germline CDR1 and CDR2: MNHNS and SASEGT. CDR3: CASSRDFDQPQHF. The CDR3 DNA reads TGTGCCAGCAGCCGAGACTTTGATCAGCCCCAGCATTTT.

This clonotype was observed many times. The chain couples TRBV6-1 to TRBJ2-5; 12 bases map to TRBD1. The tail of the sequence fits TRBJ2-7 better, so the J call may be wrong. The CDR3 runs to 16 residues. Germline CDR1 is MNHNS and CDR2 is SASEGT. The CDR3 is CASSEDAGTGGDEQYF. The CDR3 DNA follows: TGTGCCAGCAGTGAAGACGCAGGGACAGGGGGCGACGAGCAGTACTTC.

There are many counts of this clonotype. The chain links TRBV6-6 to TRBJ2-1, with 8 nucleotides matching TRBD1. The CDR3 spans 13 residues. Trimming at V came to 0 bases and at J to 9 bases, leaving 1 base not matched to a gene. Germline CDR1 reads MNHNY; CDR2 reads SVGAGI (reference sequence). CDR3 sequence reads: CASSYSDRGEQFF. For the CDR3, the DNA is TGTGCCAGCAGTTACTCCGACAGGGGTGAGCAGTTCTTC.